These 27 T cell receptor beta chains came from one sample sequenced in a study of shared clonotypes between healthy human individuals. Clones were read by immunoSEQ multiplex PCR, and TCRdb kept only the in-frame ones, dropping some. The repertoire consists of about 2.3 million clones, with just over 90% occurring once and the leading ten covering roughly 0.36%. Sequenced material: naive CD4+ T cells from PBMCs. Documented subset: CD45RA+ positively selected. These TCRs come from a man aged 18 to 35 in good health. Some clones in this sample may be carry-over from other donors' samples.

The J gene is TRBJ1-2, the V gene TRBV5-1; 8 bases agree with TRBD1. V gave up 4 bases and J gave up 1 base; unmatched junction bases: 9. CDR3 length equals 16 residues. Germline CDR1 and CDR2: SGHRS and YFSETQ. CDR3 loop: CASSPFQGANNYGYTF. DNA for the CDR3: TGCGCCAGCAGCCCGTTTCAGGGGGCTAATAACTATGGCTACACCTTC.

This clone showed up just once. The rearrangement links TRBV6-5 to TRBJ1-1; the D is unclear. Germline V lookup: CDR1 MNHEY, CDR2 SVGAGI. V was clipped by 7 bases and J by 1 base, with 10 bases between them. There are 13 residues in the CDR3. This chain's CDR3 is CASIGRRNTEAFF. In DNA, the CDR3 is TGTGCCAGCATAGGACGTAGGAACACTGAAGCTTTCTTT.

The CDR3 region has the DNA TGTGCCAGCAGTGTGTGGGGCATGGACACTGAAGCTTTCTTT. Translated: CASSVWGMDTEAFF. V is TRBV6-1 and J is TRBJ1-1, with D possibly TRBD1 on 5 matching bases. Between the trimmed V and J ends, which lost 4 bases and 3 bases, there was a span of 12 bases. Germline V gives CDR1 MNHNS, CDR2 SASEGT. The CDR3 sequence is 14 residues long.

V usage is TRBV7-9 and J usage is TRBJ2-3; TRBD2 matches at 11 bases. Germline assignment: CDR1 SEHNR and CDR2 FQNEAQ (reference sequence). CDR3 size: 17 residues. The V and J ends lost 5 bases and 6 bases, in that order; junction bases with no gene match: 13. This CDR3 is CASSRMTSGTFTDTQYF. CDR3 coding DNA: TGTGCCAGCAGCCGGATGACTAGCGGGACCTTTACCGATACGCAGTATTTT.

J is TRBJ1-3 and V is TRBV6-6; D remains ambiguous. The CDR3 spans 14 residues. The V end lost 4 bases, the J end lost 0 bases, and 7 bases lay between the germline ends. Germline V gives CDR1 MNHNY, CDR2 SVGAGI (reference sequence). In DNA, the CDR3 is TGTGCCAGCAGTTCGTGGGACTCTGGAAACACCATATATTTT. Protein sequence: CASSSWDSGNTIYF.

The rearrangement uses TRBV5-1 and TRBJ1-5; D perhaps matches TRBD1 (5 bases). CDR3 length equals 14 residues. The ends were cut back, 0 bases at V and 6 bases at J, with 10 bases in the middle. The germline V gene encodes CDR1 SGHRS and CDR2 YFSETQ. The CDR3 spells CASSLAGQPQPQHF. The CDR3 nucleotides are TGCGCCAGCAGCTTGGCCGGACAACCTCAGCCCCAGCATTTT.

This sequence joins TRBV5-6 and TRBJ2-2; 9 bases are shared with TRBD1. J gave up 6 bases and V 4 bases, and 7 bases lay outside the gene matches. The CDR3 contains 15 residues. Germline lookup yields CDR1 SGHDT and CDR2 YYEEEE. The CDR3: CASSAGTGSAGELFF. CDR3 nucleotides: TGTGCCAGCAGCGCCGGGACAGGGAGTGCCGGGGAGCTGTTTTTT.

The CDR3 sequence is CASSLVGDDTEAFF. CDR3 DNA: TGTGCCAGCAGCTTAGTAGGGGATGACACTGAAGCTTTCTTT. This sequence joins TRBV7-9 and TRBJ1-1; TRBD1 might be the D (5 bases). The CDR3 has 14 amino acids. The V gene's germline CDR1 is SEHNR and CDR2 FQNEAQ (reference sequence). Trimming removed 1 base from V and 3 bases from J, with 9 bases in between. Full variable domain (rest looked up from reference TRBV7-9 and TRBJ1-1): DTGVSQNPRHKITKRGQNVTFRCDPISEHNRLYWYRQTLGQGPEFLTYFQNEAQLEKSRLLSDRFSAERPKGSFSTLEIQRTEQGDSAMYLCASSLVGDDTEAFFGQGTRLTVV.

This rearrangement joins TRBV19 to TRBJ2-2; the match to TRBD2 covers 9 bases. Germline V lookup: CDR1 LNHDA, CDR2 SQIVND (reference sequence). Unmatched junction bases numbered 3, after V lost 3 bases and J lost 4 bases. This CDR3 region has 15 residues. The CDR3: CASSIVAGATGELFF. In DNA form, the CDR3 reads TGTGCCAGTAGTATCGTAGCGGGAGCCACCGGGGAGCTGTTTTTT.

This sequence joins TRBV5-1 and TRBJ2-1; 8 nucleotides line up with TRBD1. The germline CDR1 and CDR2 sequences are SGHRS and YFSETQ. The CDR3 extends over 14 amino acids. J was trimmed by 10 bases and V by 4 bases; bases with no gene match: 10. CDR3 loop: CASSPGQGNGEQFF. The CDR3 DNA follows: TGCGCCAGCAGCCCCGGACAGGGAAACGGGGAGCAGTTCTTC.

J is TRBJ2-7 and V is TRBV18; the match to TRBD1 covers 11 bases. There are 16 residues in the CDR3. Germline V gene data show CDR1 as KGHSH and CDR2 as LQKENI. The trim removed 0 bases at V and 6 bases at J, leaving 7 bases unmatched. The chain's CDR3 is CASSPPIRTGGSEQYF. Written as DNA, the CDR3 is TGTGCCAGCTCACCACCGATCCGGACAGGGGGCAGCGAGCAGTACTTC.

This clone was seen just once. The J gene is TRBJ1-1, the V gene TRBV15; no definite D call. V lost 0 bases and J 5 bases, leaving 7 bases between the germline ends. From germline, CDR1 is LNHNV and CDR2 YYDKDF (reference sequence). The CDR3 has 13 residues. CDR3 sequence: CATSRDRTTEAFF. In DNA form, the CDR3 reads TGTGCCACCAGCAGAGATCGCACTACTGAAGCTTTCTTT.

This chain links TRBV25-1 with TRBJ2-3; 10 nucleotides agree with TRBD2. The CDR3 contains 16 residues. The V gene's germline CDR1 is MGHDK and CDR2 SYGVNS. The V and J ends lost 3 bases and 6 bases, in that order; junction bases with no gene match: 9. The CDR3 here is CASSEAASGRADTQYF. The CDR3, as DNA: TGTGCCAGCAGTGAGGCGGCTAGCGGGAGAGCGGATACGCAGTATTTT.

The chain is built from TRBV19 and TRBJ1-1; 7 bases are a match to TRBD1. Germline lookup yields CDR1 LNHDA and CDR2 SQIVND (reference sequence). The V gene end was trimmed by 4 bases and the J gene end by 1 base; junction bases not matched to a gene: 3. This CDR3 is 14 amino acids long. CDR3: CASSRWTGNTEAFF. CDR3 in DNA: TGTGCCAGTAGTAGGTGGACAGGGAACACTGAAGCTTTCTTT.

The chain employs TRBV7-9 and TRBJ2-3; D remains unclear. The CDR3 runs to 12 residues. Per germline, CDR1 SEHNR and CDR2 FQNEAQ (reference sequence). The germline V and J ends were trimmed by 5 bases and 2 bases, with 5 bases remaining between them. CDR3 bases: TGTGCCAGCAGCGAGGACACAGATACGCAGTATTTT. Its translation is CASSEDTDTQYF. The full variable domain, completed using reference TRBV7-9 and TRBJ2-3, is DTGVSQNPRHKITKRGQNVTFRCDPISEHNRLYWYRQTLGQGPEFLTYFQNEAQLEKSRLLSDRFSAERPKGSFSTLEIQRTEQGDSAMYLCASSEDTDTQYFGPGTRLTVL.

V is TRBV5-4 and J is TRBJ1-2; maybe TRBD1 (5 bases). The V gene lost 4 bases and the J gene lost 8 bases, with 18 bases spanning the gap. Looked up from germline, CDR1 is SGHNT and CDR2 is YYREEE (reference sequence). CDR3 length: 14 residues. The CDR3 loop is CASSPPLGDWGYTF. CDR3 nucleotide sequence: TGTGCCAGCAGCCCCCCGTTGGGGGATTGGGGCTACACCTTC.

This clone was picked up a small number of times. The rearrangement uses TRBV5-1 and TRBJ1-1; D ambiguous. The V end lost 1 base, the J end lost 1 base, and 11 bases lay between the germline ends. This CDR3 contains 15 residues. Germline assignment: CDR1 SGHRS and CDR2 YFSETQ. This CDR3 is CASSLYGIKNTEAFF. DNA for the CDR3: TGCGCCAGCAGCTTGTACGGGATTAAGAACACTGAAGCTTTCTTT.

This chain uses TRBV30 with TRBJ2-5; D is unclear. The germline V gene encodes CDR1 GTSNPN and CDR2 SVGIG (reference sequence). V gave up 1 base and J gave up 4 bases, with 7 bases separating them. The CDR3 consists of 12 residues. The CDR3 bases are TGTGCCTGGAGTGACAGTCCAGAGACCCAGTACTTC. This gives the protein CAWSDSPETQYF.

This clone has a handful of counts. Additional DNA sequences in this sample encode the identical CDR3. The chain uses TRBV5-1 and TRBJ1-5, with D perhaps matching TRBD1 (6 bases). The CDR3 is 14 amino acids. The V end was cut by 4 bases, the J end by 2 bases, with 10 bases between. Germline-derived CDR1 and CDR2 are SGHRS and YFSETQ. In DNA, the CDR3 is TGCGCCAGCAGCCCGGGGGGCGGCAATCAGCCCCAGCATTTT. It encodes CASSPGGGNQPQHF.

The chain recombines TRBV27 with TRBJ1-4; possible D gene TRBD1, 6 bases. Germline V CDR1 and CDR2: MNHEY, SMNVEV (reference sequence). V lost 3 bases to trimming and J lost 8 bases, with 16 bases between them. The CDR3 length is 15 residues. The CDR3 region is CASSLRQVGGEKLFF. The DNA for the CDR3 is TGTGCCAGCAGTTTGCGACAGGTCGGGGGAGAAAAACTGTTTTTT.

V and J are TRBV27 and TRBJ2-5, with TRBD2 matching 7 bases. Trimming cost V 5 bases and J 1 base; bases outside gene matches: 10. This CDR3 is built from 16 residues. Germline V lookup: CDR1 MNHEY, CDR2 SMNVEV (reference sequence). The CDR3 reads CASSPAPRLAQETQYF. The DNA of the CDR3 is TGTGCCAGCAGTCCCGCCCCCCGACTAGCCCAAGAGACCCAGTACTTC.

CDR3 coding DNA: TGTGCCAGCAGTTACTCTCCTAGCGGGAGAACGGAGACCCAGTACTTC. It translates to CASSYSPSGRTETQYF. This rearrangement joins TRBV6-5 to TRBJ2-5, with 10 bases lining up with TRBD2. CDR3 size: 16 residues. Germline V lookup: CDR1 MNHEY, CDR2 SVGAGI. J gave up 5 bases and V 0 bases, and 6 bases lay outside the gene matches.

The CDR3 loop is CAIKGAGGKGYGYTF. The CDR3 bases are TGTGCCATCAAGGGGGCAGGGGGCAAAGGCTATGGCTACACCTTC. This chain uses TRBV10-3 with TRBJ1-2; 8 nucleotides line up with TRBD1. Germline V gene lookup returns CDR1 ENHRY and CDR2 SYGVKD. The CDR3 has 15 residues. The V gene end was trimmed by 7 bases and the J gene end by 4 bases; junction bases not matched to a gene: 11.

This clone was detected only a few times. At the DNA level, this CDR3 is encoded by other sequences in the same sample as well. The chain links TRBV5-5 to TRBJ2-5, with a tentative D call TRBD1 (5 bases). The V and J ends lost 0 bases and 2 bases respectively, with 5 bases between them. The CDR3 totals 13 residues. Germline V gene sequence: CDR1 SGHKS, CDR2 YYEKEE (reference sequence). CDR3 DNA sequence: TGTGCCAGCAGCTTGGGACAGCAAGAGACCCAGTACTTC. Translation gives CASSLGQQETQYF.

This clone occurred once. This chain's CDR3 is CASTRSGGYNEQFF. The CDR3 nucleotides read TGTGCCAGCACCAGGAGCGGAGGATACAATGAGCAGTTCTTC. The chain joins TRBV28 to TRBJ2-1; possible D gene TRBD2, 5 bases. Trimming removed 7 bases at V and 4 bases at J, with 14 bases between. In germline, CDR1 is MDHEN, CDR2 SYDVKM. CDR3 length equals 14 residues.

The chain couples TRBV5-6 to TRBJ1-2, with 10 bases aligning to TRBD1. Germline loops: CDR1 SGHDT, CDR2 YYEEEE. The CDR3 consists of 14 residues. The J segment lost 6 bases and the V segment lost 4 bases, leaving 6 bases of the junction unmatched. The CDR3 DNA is TGTGCCAGCAGCGCCGACAGGGGGCGAGATGGCTACACCTTC. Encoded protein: CASSADRGRDGYTF.

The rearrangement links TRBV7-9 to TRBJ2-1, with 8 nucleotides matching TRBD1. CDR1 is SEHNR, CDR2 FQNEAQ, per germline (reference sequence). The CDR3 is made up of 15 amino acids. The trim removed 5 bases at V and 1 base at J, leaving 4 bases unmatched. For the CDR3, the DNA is TGTGCCAGCAGCCCTTGGACAGGGTCCTACAATGAGCAGTTCTTC. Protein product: CASSPWTGSYNEQFF.